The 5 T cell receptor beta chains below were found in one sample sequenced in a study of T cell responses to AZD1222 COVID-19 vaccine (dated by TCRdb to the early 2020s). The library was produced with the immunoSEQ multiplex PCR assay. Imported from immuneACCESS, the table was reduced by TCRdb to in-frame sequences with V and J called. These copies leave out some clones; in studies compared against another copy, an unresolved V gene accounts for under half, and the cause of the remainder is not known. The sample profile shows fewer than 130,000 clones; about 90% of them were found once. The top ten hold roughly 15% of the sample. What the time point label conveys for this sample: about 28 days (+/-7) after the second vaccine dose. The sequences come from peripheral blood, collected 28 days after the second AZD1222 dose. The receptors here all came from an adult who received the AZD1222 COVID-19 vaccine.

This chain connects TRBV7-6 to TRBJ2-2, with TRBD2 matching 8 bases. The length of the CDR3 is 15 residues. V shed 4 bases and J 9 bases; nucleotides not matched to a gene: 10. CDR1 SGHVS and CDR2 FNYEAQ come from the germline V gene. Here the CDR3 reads CASSYERGGPWELFF. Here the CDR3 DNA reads TGTGCCAGCAGCTACGAACGGGGGGGCCCCTGGGAGCTGTTTTTT.

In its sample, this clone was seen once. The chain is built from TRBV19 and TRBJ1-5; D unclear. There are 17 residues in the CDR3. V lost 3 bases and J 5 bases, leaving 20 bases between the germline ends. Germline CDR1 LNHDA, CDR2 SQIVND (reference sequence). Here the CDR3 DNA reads TGTGCCAGTAGTATTCCTGGGCCTACGGTCCCTCATCAGCCCCAGCATTTT. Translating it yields CASSIPGPTVPHQPQHF.

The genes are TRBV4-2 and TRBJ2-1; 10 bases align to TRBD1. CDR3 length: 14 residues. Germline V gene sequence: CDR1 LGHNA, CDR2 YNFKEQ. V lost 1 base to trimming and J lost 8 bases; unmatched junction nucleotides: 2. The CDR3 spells CASSQGDRGHEQFF. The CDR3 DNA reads TGTGCCAGCAGCCAAGGGGACAGGGGTCATGAGCAGTTCTTC.

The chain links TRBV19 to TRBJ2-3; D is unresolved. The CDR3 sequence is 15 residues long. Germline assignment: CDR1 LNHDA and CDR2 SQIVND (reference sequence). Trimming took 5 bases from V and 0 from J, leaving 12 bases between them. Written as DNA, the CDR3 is TGTGCCAGTAGTCCGTCTCGGGCGAGCACAGATACGCAGTATTTT. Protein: CASSPSRASTDTQYF. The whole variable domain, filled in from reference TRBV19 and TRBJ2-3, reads DGGITQSPKYLFRKEGQNVTLSCEQNLNHDAMYWYRQDPGQGLRLIYYSQIVNDFQKGDIAEGYSVSREKKESFPLTVTSAQKNPTAFYLCASSPSRASTDTQYFGPGTRLTVL.

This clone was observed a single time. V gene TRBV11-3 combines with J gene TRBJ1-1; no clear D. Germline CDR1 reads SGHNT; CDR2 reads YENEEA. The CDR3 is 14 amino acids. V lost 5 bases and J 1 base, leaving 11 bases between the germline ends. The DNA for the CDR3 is TGTGCCAGCAGCGTCGACGGATCGAACACTGAAGCTTTCTTT. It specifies CASSVDGSNTEAFF.